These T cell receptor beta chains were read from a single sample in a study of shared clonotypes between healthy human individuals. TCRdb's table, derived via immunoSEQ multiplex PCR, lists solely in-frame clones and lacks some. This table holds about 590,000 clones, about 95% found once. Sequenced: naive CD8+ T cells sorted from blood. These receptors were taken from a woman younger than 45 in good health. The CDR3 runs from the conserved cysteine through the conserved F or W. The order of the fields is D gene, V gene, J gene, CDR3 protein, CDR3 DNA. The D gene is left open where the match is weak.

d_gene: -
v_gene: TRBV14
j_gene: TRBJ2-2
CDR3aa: CASSQVSRGRDGELFF
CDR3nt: TGTGCCAGCAGCCAAGTCTCAAGGGGCCGGGACGGGGAGCTGTTTTTT

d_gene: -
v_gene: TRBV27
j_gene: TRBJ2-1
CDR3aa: CASSSGPFGYNEQFF
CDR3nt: TGTGCCAGCAGTTCCGGCCCTTTCGGCTACAATGAGCAGTTCTTC

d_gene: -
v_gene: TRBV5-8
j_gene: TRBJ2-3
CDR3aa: CASSQMGVGTDTQYF
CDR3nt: TGTGCCAGCAGCCAGATGGGGGTCGGCACAGATACGCAGTATTTT

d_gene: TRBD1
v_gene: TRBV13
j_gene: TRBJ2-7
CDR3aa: CASSFGQGAFSESYEQYF
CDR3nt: TGTGCCAGCAGCTTCGGACAGGGGGCTTTTTCCGAATCCTACGAGCAGTACTTC

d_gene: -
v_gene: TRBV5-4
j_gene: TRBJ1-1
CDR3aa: CASTRDLTEAFF
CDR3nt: TGTGCCAGTACTCGCGACCTCACTGAAGCTTTCTTT

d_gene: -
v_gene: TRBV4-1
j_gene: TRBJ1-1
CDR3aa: CASSHTREDEAFF
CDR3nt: TGCGCCAGCAGCCACACCCGGGAAGATGAAGCTTTCTTT

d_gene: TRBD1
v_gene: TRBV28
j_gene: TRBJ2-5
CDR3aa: CASNHQGARVETQYF
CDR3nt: TGTGCCAGCAACCACCAGGGGGCGCGGGTAGAGACCCAGTACTTC

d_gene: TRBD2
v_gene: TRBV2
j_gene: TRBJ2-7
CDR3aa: CASKMASGTYEQYF
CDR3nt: TGTGCCAGCAAAATGGCTAGCGGGACCTACGAGCAGTACTTC

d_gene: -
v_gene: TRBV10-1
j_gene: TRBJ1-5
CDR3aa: CASSEFPVPQHF
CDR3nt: TGCGCCAGCAGTGAGTTTCCTGTGCCCCAGCATTTT

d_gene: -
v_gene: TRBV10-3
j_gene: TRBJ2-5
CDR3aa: CAISEKGPETQYF
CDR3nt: TGTGCCATCAGTGAAAAGGGCCCAGAGACCCAGTACTTC